This TCR beta chain appears in the sequencing data of a study of OX40 agonist ivuxolimab in advanced cancers. Assay used: immunoSEQ multiplex PCR; TCRdb lists only in-frame clones, some missing. The sample contains some 45,000 clones, 86% of which appear only once. Per germline, CDR1 SGHRS and CDR2 YFSETQ. Trimming took off 4 bases at V and 10 bases at J, with 12 bases between the two ends. The CDR3 runs to 12 residues. This sample comprised CD4+ or CD8+ T cells sorted from blood, obtained in a trial of the OX40 agonist ivuxolimab. The chain employs TRBV5-1 and TRBJ2-4, with D hard to call. The sequence was collected from an adult with an advanced solid tumor such as melanoma, head and neck, liver or kidney cancer. DNA of the CDR3: TGCGCCAGCAGCCCCGAGCTGGGGATTCAGTACTTC. It is translated as CASSPELGIQYF.